The 11 T cell receptor beta chains below all came from one sample that was sequenced in a study of shared clonotypes between healthy human individuals. Cells designated naive CD8 were CD45RO-negative and were positively selected for CCR7, with terminally differentiated effector memory CD45RA+ cells excluded. Some clones are missing from TCRdb's copy, which holds only in-frame ones; the method was immunoSEQ multiplex PCR. The table has about 580,000 clones, roughly 98% seen once. The sequenced sample was naive CD8+ T cells sorted from blood. These receptors were collected from a man in his thirties or forties in good health.

The genes are TRBV7-9 and TRBJ2-5; no definite D call. The CDR3 extends over 14 amino acids. Germline V gene data show CDR1 as SEHNR and CDR2 as FQNEAQ (reference sequence). V lost 3 bases and J 4 bases, leaving 12 bases between the germline ends. This chain's CDR3 is CASSFFELPETQYF. For the CDR3, the DNA is TGTGCCAGCAGCTTCTTCGAGTTGCCAGAGACCCAGTACTTC. The full variable domain, in which reference TRBV7-9 and TRBJ2-5 provide the parts outside the CDR3, is DTGVSQNPRHKITKRGQNVTFRCDPISEHNRLYWYRQTLGQGPEFLTYFQNEAQLEKSRLLSDRFSAERPKGSFSTLEIQRTEQGDSAMYLCASSFFELPETQYFGPGTRLLVL.

The rearrangement joins TRBV29-1 to TRBJ2-5; 11 bases are a match to TRBD2. V lost 3 bases, J lost 5 bases, and 8 bases stayed unmatched. Germline V gene data show CDR1 as SQVTM and CDR2 as ANQGSEA. The CDR3 sequence is 15 residues long. Written as DNA, the CDR3 is TGCAGCGTTGACGGGATTAGCGGGAGGGCGGAGACCCAGTACTTC. Translating gives CSVDGISGRAETQYF.

The chain recombines TRBV10-2 with TRBJ2-3; D might be TRBD1 (5 bases). Germline loops: CDR1 WSHSY, CDR2 SAAADI. The V end was cut by 10 bases, the J end by 8 bases, with 16 bases between. The CDR3 is made up of 12 amino acids. CDR3 region: CATLEQGSTQYF. The CDR3 DNA reads as TGCGCCACCCTCGAGCAGGGAAGTACGCAGTATTTT.

The gene calls are TRBV1 and TRBJ1-4. TRBV1 is an annotated pseudogene. The CDR3 runs 21 residues. CDR3 region: CTSSQGPTERAGRGTNEKLFF. The CDR3, as DNA: TGCACCAGCAGCCAAGGTCCAACGGAACGGGCGGGAAGAGGGACTAATGAAAAACTGTTTTTT.

Regarding this clone: Within the sample, other DNA sequences also encode this same CDR3. This rearrangement joins TRBV5-5 to TRBJ2-5; TRBD1 or TRBD2 may be the D gene (5 bases each). V was cut by 0 bases and J by 5 bases, with 8 bases left in between. CDR3 length: 13 residues. Per the germline V gene, CDR1 is SGHKS and CDR2 is YYEKEE (reference sequence). CDR3 in amino acids: CASSLEGEETQYF. In DNA form, the CDR3 reads TGTGCCAGCAGCTTGGAAGGGGAGGAGACCCAGTACTTC.

This clone was recorded once. The gene calls are TRBV9 and TRBJ2-2, with TRBD1 identical over 9 bases. After removal of 3 bases from V and 6 bases from J, the junction contained 6 bases not matched to a gene. The CDR3 length is 15 residues. The germline gives CDR1 SGDLS, CDR2 YYNGEE. CDR3 loop: CASSAGQGYPGELFF. The CDR3 region has the DNA TGTGCCAGCAGCGCGGGACAGGGCTATCCCGGGGAGCTGTTTTTT.

As regards this clone: Other DNA sequences in the sample encode the same CDR3. The rearrangement links TRBV27 to TRBJ2-7; no firm D call. The CDR3 totals 14 residues. Per germline, CDR1 MNHEY and CDR2 SMNVEV (reference sequence). V lost 3 bases and J 2 bases, leaving 11 bases between the germline ends. The CDR3 DNA is TGTGCCAGCAGTTTGGGCAGATTGACCTACGAGCAGTACTTC. Translating gives CASSLGRLTYEQYF.

The CDR3 sequence is CSVEQGTSGRAFDEQFF. The CDR3 DNA follows: TGCAGCGTTGAACAGGGGACTAGCGGGAGAGCCTTTGATGAGCAGTTCTTC. This chain uses TRBV29-1 with TRBJ2-1; 14 bases align to TRBD2. The V segment lost 2 bases and the J segment 8 bases; nucleotides outside the gene matches: 11. From germline, CDR1 is SQVTM and CDR2 ANQGSEA. CDR3 length: 17 amino acids.

V usage is TRBV29-1 and J usage is TRBJ2-7; tentative D call: TRBD1 (5 bases). V lost 5 bases and J 1 base, leaving 12 bases between the germline ends. The CDR3 has 13 amino acids. CDR1 is SQVTM and CDR2 is ANQGSEA in the germline V gene. CDR3 amino acids: CSVTTTDSYEQYF. CDR3 sequence (DNA): TGCAGCGTTACCACGACAGATTCCTACGAGCAGTACTTC.

CDR3 sequence reads: CATGGGTQYF. The CDR3 bases are TGTGCCACCGGTGGGGGTACGCAGTATTTT. The chain links TRBV25-1 to TRBJ2-3; either TRBD1 or TRBD2 may fit D (5 bases each). The V end lost 10 bases, the J end lost 8 bases, and 10 bases lay between the germline ends. The CDR3 runs to 10 residues. Per germline, CDR1 MGHDK and CDR2 SYGVNS.

In nucleotides, the CDR3 is TGTGCCAGCAGCTTAGTAGGGCTACTCTACAATGAGCAGTTCTTC. It codes for CASSLVGLLYNEQFF. The V call is TRBV7-9, the J call TRBJ2-1; D gene uncertain. This CDR3 has 15 residues. CDR1 and CDR2 from the germline V gene are SEHNR and FQNEAQ (reference sequence). V was trimmed by 1 base and J by 3 bases, leaving 10 bases between them. Variable domain in full (rest from reference TRBV7-9 and TRBJ2-1): DTGVSQNPRHKITKRGQNVTFRCDPISEHNRLYWYRQTLGQGPEFLTYFQNEAQLEKSRLLSDRFSAERPKGSFSTLEIQRTEQGDSAMYLCASSLVGLLYNEQFFGPGTRLTVL.